This entry lists 28 T cell receptor beta chains sequenced from one sample in a study of beta chain features in type 1 diabetes. The study reverse transcribed the entire isolated RNA, so it sequenced expressed TCRB transcripts. Assay: immunoSEQ multiplex PCR; the TCRdb copy retains only in-frame clones and omits some. Of 45,000 to 60,000 clones listed, roughly 40% are singletons. General study results and limits: In every one of the four CD4+ subsets, TCRB CDR3s were moderately but significantly shorter in Type 1 diabetes patients.

Their cognate antigens are unknown. Material for sequencing was stem cell memory CD4+ T cells from blood. These TCRs come from a man aged 30 to 39 with type 1 diabetes.

This clone has only a few counts. This rearrangement joins TRBV28 to TRBJ2-7; D gene ambiguous. The germline V gene has CDR1 MDHEN and CDR2 SYDVKM. The CDR3 length is 12 residues. Trimming removed 8 bases at V and 5 bases at J, with 13 bases between. CDR3 coding DNA: TGTGCCAGCTCTCTGCCAGGCAACGAGCAGTACTTC. This translates into CASSLPGNEQYF.

The chain couples TRBV5-4 to TRBJ2-1; 8 bases line up with TRBD2. The CDR3 loop spans 16 amino acids. CDR1 SGHNT and CDR2 YYREEE come from the germline V gene (reference sequence). The J segment lost 3 bases and the V segment lost 4 bases, leaving 9 bases of the junction unmatched. The CDR3 DNA is TGTGCCAGCAGCCACCAAGCGGGAGTGAACTACAATGAGCAGTTCTTC. Translation: CASSHQAGVNYNEQFF.

V is TRBV25-1 and J is TRBJ2-3; D gene ambiguous. This CDR3 comprises 11 residues. Germline CDR1 is MGHDK and CDR2 is SYGVNS. Deletions cut 6 bases from V and 6 bases from J, with 7 bases between. The DNA of the CDR3 is TGTGCCAGCAGGAGAGTGGATACGCAGTATTTT. It encodes CASRRVDTQYF. Full variable domain (outside the CDR3, taken from reference TRBV25-1 and TRBJ2-3): EADIYQTPRYLVIGTGKKITLECSQTMGHDKMYWYQQDPGMELHLIHYSYGVNSTEKGDLSSESTVSRIRTEHFPLTLESARPSHTSQYLCASRRVDTQYFGPGTRLTVL.

This clone was counted only a few times. This chain joins TRBV2 and TRBJ1-1, with a possible D match to TRBD1 (5 bases). Trimming cost V 6 bases and J 1 base, with 9 bases left between them. The CDR3 has 13 amino acids. Germline V lookup: CDR1 SNHLY, CDR2 FYNNEI. CDR3 nucleotides: TGTGCCAGCAGCAGACAGAGGAACACTGAAGCTTTCTTT. Its translation is CASSRQRNTEAFF.

The chain recombines TRBV25-1 with TRBJ1-3, with no clear D. CDR1 is MGHDK and CDR2 is SYGVNS in the germline V gene. This CDR3 spans 12 amino acids. With 5 bases removed from V and 8 bases from J, the gap between germline ends came to 10 bases. CDR3 DNA: TGTGCCAGCAGTCCCTATGTGGACACCATATATTTT. It translates to CASSPYVDTIYF.

The V and J genes are TRBV9 and TRBJ2-5; 8 positions match TRBD2. The DNA end is a closer match to TRBJ2-7, so the J assignment may be wrong. The CDR3 sequence is 16 residues long. Per the germline V gene, CDR1 is SGDLS and CDR2 is YYNGEE. The CDR3 spells CASSAGTRTSLYEQYF. In DNA form, the CDR3 reads TGTGCCAGCAGCGCCGGGACTAGAACTTCCTTGTACGAGCAGTACTTC.

The V and J genes are TRBV7-9 and TRBJ2-7, with 7 bases aligning to TRBD1. The CDR3 has 16 residues. The V gene end was trimmed by 1 base and the J gene end by 2 bases; junction bases not matched to a gene: 8. Germline-derived CDR1 and CDR2 are SEHNR and FQNEAQ (reference sequence). This CDR3 is CASSLGLWGTAYEQYF. CDR3 DNA: TGTGCCAGCAGCTTAGGGTTGTGGGGGACAGCCTACGAGCAGTACTTC.

In this sample, this clone turned up a few times. The chain recombines TRBV7-3 with TRBJ2-5, with D perhaps TRBD1 (6 bases). The germline CDR1 and CDR2 sequences are SGHTA and FQGTGA. Trimming stripped 5 bases from V and 5 bases from J, with 18 bases between. The CDR3 spans 15 residues. CDR3 sequence: CASSPQGTTVETQYF. The CDR3 DNA follows: TGTGCCAGCAGCCCCCAGGGGACAACCGTCGAGACCCAGTACTTC.

This sequence joins TRBV6-6 and TRBJ2-4, with TRBD2 matching over 12 bases. Germline CDR1 and CDR2: MNHNY and SVGAGI (reference sequence). The CDR3 is 16 amino acids. After removal of 5 bases from V and 4 bases from J, the junction contained 6 bases not matched to a gene. The DNA of the CDR3 is TGTGCCAGCAGTCGCTCTAGCGGGAGGGTTAAAAACATTCAGTACTTC. Translated, it gives CASSRSSGRVKNIQYF.

As to this clone: The sample carries other DNA sequences with the same CDR3. The chain recombines TRBV18 with TRBJ1-1, with unresolved D. CDR1 is KGHSH, CDR2 LQKENI, per germline. The CDR3 runs 15 residues. V lost 1 base and J lost 2, with 11 bases in between. In nucleotides, the CDR3 is TGTGCCAGCTCACCACTTGCAGGAATCAACACTGAAGCTTTCTTT. Translated: CASSPLAGINTEAFF.

This chain joins TRBV7-2 and TRBJ2-1; 11 nucleotides align to TRBD1. This CDR3 comprises 15 residues. Unmatched junction bases numbered 9, after V lost 5 bases and J lost 9 bases. Per the germline V gene, CDR1 is SGHTA and CDR2 is FQGNSA. CDR3 protein: CASSLGQGAQGEQFF. The CDR3 DNA reads as TGTGCCAGCAGCCTCGGACAGGGGGCGCAAGGTGAGCAGTTCTTC.

The V and J genes are TRBV5-1 and TRBJ2-7, with D unclear. This CDR3 comprises 14 residues. V was pared by 1 base and J by 0 bases, with 8 bases between. In germline, CDR1 is SGHRS, CDR2 YFSETQ. The CDR3 is CASSLPSTSYEQYF. In DNA form, the CDR3 reads TGCGCCAGCAGCTTGCCGTCTACCTCCTACGAGCAGTACTTC.

The V call is TRBV4-2, the J call TRBJ2-1, with D unclear. This CDR3 has 12 amino acids. Germline CDR1 and CDR2: LGHNA and YNFKEQ. V lost 4 bases and J lost 7, with 8 bases in between. The CDR3 protein is CASSPTVNEQFF. CDR3 DNA sequence: TGTGCCAGCAGCCCAACAGTGAATGAGCAGTTCTTC.

The chain has TRBV15 and TRBJ2-3; possibly TRBD2 for D (5 bases). V shed 2 bases and J shed 14 bases, with 17 bases lying between them. This CDR3 has 13 residues. Per the germline V gene, CDR1 is LNHNV and CDR2 is YYDKDF (reference sequence). The CDR3 reads CATSRNERAVLYF. CDR3 DNA: TGTGCCACCAGCAGAAATGAGAGGGCTGTACTGTATTTT.

The chain carries TRBV7-9 and TRBJ2-2; 7 bases are shared with TRBD1. The trim removed 6 bases at V and 4 bases at J, leaving 5 bases unmatched. The CDR3 consists of 14 residues. Germline CDR1 and CDR2: SEHNR and FQNEAQ (reference sequence). The CDR3, as DNA: TGTGCCAGCAGGCCGACAGGGTTCACCGGGGAGCTGTTTTTT. This encodes CASRPTGFTGELFF. The whole variable domain, remainder taken from reference TRBV7-9 and TRBJ2-2, is DTGVSQNPRHKITKRGQNVTFRCDPISEHNRLYWYRQTLGQGPEFLTYFQNEAQLEKSRLLSDRFSAERPKGSFSTLEIQRTEQGDSAMYLCASRPTGFTGELFFGEGSRLTVL.

The sample holds one count of this clone. The V call is TRBV7-3, the J call TRBJ2-1, with unresolved D. Germline values: CDR1 SGHTA, CDR2 FQGTGA. With 4 bases removed from V and 1 base from J, the gap between germline ends came to 11 bases. CDR3 size: 15 residues. CDR3 coding DNA: TGTGCCAGCAGCTATGACTCTAAGTCCTACAATGAGCAGTTCTTC. Encoded protein: CASSYDSKSYNEQFF.

V is TRBV7-2 and J is TRBJ2-1, with D maybe TRBD1 (6 bases). The ends were cut back, 3 bases at V and 1 base at J, with 13 bases in the middle. The CDR3 is 16 residues long. Germline CDR1 and CDR2: SGHTA and FQGNSA. CDR3 loop: CASSFNSRGSYNEQFF. CDR3 in DNA: TGTGCCAGCAGCTTTAATAGCAGGGGATCCTACAATGAGCAGTTCTTC.

In its sample, this clone was seen a few times. CDR3 loop: CASSRGQVDGTIYF. CDR3 sequence (DNA): TGTGCCAGTAGTAGAGGACAGGTTGACGGCACCATATATTTT. V usage is TRBV19 and J usage is TRBJ1-3; 7 nucleotides align to TRBD1. CDR3 length equals 14 residues. From germline, CDR1 is LNHDA and CDR2 SQIVND (reference sequence). The ends lost 4 bases at V and 9 bases at J; junction bases unmatched: 9.

This clone appeared a few times. This chain links TRBV30 with TRBJ2-5; 8 bases align to TRBD2. The J call may be in error: the DNA end matches TRBJ2-7 better. The CDR3 sequence is 15 residues long. The germline V gene has CDR1 GTSNPN and CDR2 SVGIG (reference sequence). The CDR3 DNA is TGTGCCTGGAAAGCGGCTAGCGGGTATACCTACGAGCAGTACTTC. This codes for CAWKAASGYTYEQYF.

The genes are TRBV7-9 and TRBJ1-1, with D maybe TRBD1 (6 bases). This CDR3 is built from 15 residues. The V end lost 2 bases, the J end lost 4 bases, and 14 bases lay between the germline ends. Germline V gives CDR1 SEHNR, CDR2 FQNEAQ (reference sequence). The CDR3 protein is CASSLRGMVSTEAFF. CDR3 nucleotide sequence: TGTGCCAGCAGCTTAAGGGGGATGGTGAGCACTGAAGCTTTCTTT.

The rearrangement joins TRBV6-1 to TRBJ2-1; the D gene is possibly TRBD2 (7 bases). The germline V and J ends were trimmed by 8 bases and 9 bases, with 17 bases remaining between them. Germline CDR1 MNHNS, CDR2 SASEGT. The CDR3 has 13 residues. The CDR3, as DNA: TGTGCCAGCGGAATTTACAGGGAGGGTGAGCAGTTCTTC. As protein: CASGIYREGEQFF.

V usage is TRBV5-1 and J usage is TRBJ2-3, with 8 bases lining up with TRBD2. Trimming cost V 1 base and J 2 bases; bases outside gene matches: 3. Germline V gene lookup returns CDR1 SGHRS and CDR2 YFSETQ. The CDR3 is made up of 15 amino acids. The CDR3 nucleotides are TGCGCCAGCAGCTTGAGCGGGAGCCTCACAGATACGCAGTATTTT. It codes for CASSLSGSLTDTQYF.

This clone was observed a few times. The V and J genes are TRBV7-9 and TRBJ2-2, with D perhaps TRBD1 (6 bases). The CDR3 sequence is 18 residues long. Trimming left V 1 base short and J 3 bases short, with 18 bases between. Germline V gene lookup returns CDR1 SEHNR and CDR2 FQNEAQ (reference sequence). The CDR3 bases are TGTGCCAGCAGCTTAGATGGTGGCCGGGACATTGACACCGGGGAGCTGTTTTTT. Protein: CASSLDGGRDIDTGELFF.

This clone was recorded a few times. The gene calls are TRBV7-9 and TRBJ1-1; D might be TRBD1 (5 bases). The CDR3 sequence is 13 residues long. From germline, CDR1 is SEHNR and CDR2 FQNEAQ (reference sequence). Between the trimmed V and J ends, which lost 5 bases and 1 base, there was a span of 8 bases. CDR3 protein: CASSRQPNTEAFF. In nucleotides, the CDR3 is TGTGCCAGCAGCCGACAGCCGAACACTGAAGCTTTCTTT.

As DNA, the CDR3 is TGTGCCAGCTCCCCGAGTGTCGAGGGCTCTGGAAACACCATATATTTT. As protein: CASSPSVEGSGNTIYF. The chain carries TRBV18 and TRBJ1-3, with D hard to call. The CDR3 is 16 amino acids. In germline, CDR1 is KGHSH, CDR2 LQKENI. Trimming removed 6 bases at V and 0 bases at J, with 15 bases between.

This clone was counted only a few times. The chain recombines TRBV2 with TRBJ2-7; TRBD2 agrees at 9 bases. Looked up from germline, CDR1 is SNHLY and CDR2 is FYNNEI. The CDR3 is 15 residues long. Trimming cost V 11 bases and J 0 bases; bases outside gene matches: 11. The CDR3 spells CAGVQGGLASYEQYF. The CDR3 region has the DNA TGTGCCGGTGTCCAGGGGGGACTAGCCTCCTACGAGCAGTACTTC.

The rearrangement joins TRBV6-1 to TRBJ2-5; 9 nucleotides agree with TRBD2. With 4 bases clipped from V and 4 bases from J, the junction kept 13 bases outside the gene matches. Germline values: CDR1 MNHNS, CDR2 SASEGT. This CDR3 is 17 amino acids long. This CDR3 reads CASSAASGTVMGETQYF. For the CDR3, the DNA is TGTGCCAGCAGTGCAGCTAGCGGGACGGTAATGGGAGAGACCCAGTACTTC.

The chain carries TRBV7-3 and TRBJ1-2, with TRBD1 matching over 7 bases. Germline lookup yields CDR1 SGHTA and CDR2 FQGTGA. The CDR3 extends over 16 amino acids. J was trimmed by 5 bases and V by 1 base; bases with no gene match: 10. This chain's CDR3 is CASSLIFDRADYGYTF. CDR3 bases: TGTGCCAGCAGCTTAATTTTTGACAGGGCTGATTATGGCTACACCTTC.